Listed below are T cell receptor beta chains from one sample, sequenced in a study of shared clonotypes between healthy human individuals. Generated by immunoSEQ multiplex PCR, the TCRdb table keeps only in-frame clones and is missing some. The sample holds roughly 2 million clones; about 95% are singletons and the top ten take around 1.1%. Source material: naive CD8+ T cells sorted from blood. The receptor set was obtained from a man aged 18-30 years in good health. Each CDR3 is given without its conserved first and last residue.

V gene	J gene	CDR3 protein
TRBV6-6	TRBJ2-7	ASSYSAGVYEQY
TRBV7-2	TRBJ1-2	ASSPHGGAGYGYT
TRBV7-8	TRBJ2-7	ASSPGQSYEQY
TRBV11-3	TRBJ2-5	ASSLGTAQETQY
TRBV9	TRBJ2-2	ASSVDGNGGATGELF
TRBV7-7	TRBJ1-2	ASSRSGGQGSRSYGYT
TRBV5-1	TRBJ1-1	ASSLQIGNTEAF
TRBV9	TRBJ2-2	ASSHTRGTNTGELF
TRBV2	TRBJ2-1	ATSPGQGLHEQF
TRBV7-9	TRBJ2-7	ASSSTNRGFDEQY
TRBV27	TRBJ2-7	ASSDRGYEQY
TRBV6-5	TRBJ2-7	ASSYRLAGLGEQY
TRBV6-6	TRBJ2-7	ASSYGGYYEQY
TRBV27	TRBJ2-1	ASSKGTSGYNEQF
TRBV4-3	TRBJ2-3	ASSQAPGQWGTDTQY